The text below deals with one T cell receptor (beta chain). No cognate antigen has been identified for it. Base-call qualities are not available, and no considerably larger clone is one nucleotide away. The library came from PCR. The reads were generated on an Illumina HiSeq 4000. The TCR beta-chain CDR3 region of each patient was profiled by high-throughput sequencing. On the study's bioinformatics: CDR3 differences across clinicopathological groups were used to build a classifier for discriminating distant-metastatic papillary thyroid cancer patients. The Shannon index was used to assess repertoire diversity, and the Morisita-Horn index was used to assess tumor-blood repertoire similarity. TCRdb handled the public reads itself, with Q25 trimming in fastp and clone calling in MiXCR, and kept productive beta chains. TCRdb's processing, not the authors', yielded these V and J calls. The sample table contains several thousand clones; only one count was recorded for about a third of them. The ten largest clones represent approximately 27% of the sample.

The sample is drawn from a study of metastatic and nonmetastatic thyroid tumors (dated by TCRdb to 2019 to 2021). Regarding the research as a whole: For patients with malignant and with benign thyroid disease, the researchers compared repertoires between peripheral blood samples and tumor or nodule tissue samples.

Paper-wide results and their limitations: In both blood and tumor samples, malignant tumors were reported to have significantly higher TCR beta diversity than benign nodules.

V is clipped by 0 bases and J by 9 bases, and the sequence between their germline boundaries is 8 bases long. Taken from the germline V gene, the CDR1 and CDR2 loops are MGHRA and YSYEKL. Inclusive of the bounding cysteine and phenylalanine, the CDR3 is 12 residues long. The DNA shown is the 36-base CDR3, in frame from base 1. No treatment had been received by any patient before thyroid surgery. The study retrospectively analysed patient clinical samples collected from about 2012 to 2019 using T-cell receptor beta sequencing. In this chain, TRBV4-1 is recombined with TRBJ1-1; no D segment can be confidently identified. This TCR was sampled from a female donor with papillary thyroid cancer or a benign thyroid nodule (not recorded which). Some clones in this sample may be carry-over from other donors' samples. The material sequenced was adjacent normal tissue. The encoded CDR3 is CASSQDGGQAFF. At the DNA level, the sequence is TGCGCCAGCAGCCAAGATGGAGGGCAAGCTTTCTTT.